This T cell receptor beta chain was recorded in a study of cytomegalovirus exposure and HLA in healthy donors. Broader study findings: Cytomegalovirus status was reportedly diagnosed by the classifier with high specificity and sensitivity.

At the time of sampling, donors were nominally healthy, though unrecorded immune exposures were likely. A remark on this clone: Its antigen is currently unknown.

Germline values: CDR1 MNHEY, CDR2 SVGAGI. This CDR3 has 13 amino acids. Trimming stripped 5 bases from V and 3 bases from J, with 10 bases between. The PCR used 60 Vbeta and 13 Jbeta primers. Study processing details: In a later analysis, 10 million to 11 million of 75 million to 90 million unique beta chains occurred in at least two donors. The table came from immunoSEQ multiplex PCR; TCRdb's copy has only in-frame clones and leaves some out. The D gene and trimming were derived from the DNA, and the V and J assignments and clone size from that table. The repertoire holds some 160,000 clones, 86% seen once, with almost 2% in the top ten.

This chain uses TRBV6-5 with TRBJ2-5; weak D call: TRBD1 (5 bases). The specimen was PBMCs. The source of this sequence is a woman aged 18-29 years in good health and CMV-seronegative. CDR3 DNA sequence: TGTGCCAGCAGTCGACAGAATGAAGAGACCCAGTACTTC. It specifies CASSRQNEETQYF.